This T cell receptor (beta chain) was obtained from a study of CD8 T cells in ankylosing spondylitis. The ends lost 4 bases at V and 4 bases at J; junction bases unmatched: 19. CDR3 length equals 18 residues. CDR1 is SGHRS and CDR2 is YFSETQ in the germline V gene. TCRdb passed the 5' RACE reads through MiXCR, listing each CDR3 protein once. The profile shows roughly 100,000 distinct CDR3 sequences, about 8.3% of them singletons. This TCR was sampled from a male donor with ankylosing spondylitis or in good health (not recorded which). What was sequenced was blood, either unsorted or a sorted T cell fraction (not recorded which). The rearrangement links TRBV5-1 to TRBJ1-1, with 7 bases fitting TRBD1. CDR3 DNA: TGCGCCAGCAGCGCCAGCCGCCTAAGGGGGCGGTACTTCACTGAAGCTTTCTTT. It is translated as CASSASRLRGRYFTEAFF.